The rows below give T cell receptor beta chains drawn from one sample of a study of cytomegalovirus exposure and HLA in healthy donors. Repertoires were generated with immunoSEQ multiplex PCR, while TCRdb's copy carries only in-frame clones and drops some. The sample lists 200,000 to 300,000 clones, 80% to 90% occurring once. Sequencing used PBMCs. These receptor sequences come from a girl aged 2 to 10 in good health and CMV-seronegative. Both conserved end residues are part of each CDR3. Fields, in order: J gene, D gene, V gene, clone size, CDR3 length, CDR3 protein, CDR3 DNA. The D gene is left open where the match is weak. Expanded clones are given a class, and other clones once, few, many or no size at all.

TRBJ2-1	TRBD2	TRBV6-1	-	15	CASSEAGGRETEQFF	TGTGCCAGCAGTGAAGCAGGAGGGAGGGAGACTGAGCAGTTCTTC
TRBJ1-4	-	TRBV30	-	11	CAWKIWGELFF	TGTGCCTGGAAAATCTGGGGGGAACTGTTTTTT
TRBJ2-7	TRBD1	TRBV7-2	-	13	CASSSGQNYEQYF	TGTGCCAGCAGCTCGGGACAGAACTACGAGCAGTACTTC
TRBJ1-1	-	TRBV19	-	16	CASSNTGMVLMTEAFF	TGTGCCAGTAGTAATACAGGGATGGTCCTAATGACTGAAGCTTTCTTT
TRBJ1-2	TRBD1	TRBV9	few	13	CASSVTGVSGYTF	TGTGCCAGCAGCGTGACAGGGGTTTCCGGCTACACCTTC
TRBJ2-5	TRBD2	TRBV7-2	few	16	CASSFLLAGAGETQYF	TGTGCCAGCAGTTTCCTATTAGCGGGAGCTGGGGAGACCCAGTACTTC
TRBJ2-3	TRBD2	TRBV5-1	-	14	CASRAGVSTDTQYF	TGCGCCAGCAGGGCGGGAGTAAGCACAGATACGCAGTATTTT
TRBJ1-4	-	TRBV19	-	16	CASSARGGATNEKLFF	TGTGCCAGTAGTGCCCGAGGGGGAGCAACTAATGAAAAACTGTTTTTT
TRBJ1-5	TRBD1	TRBV18	-	14	CASSGTGGNQPQHF	TGTGCCAGCTCTGGGACAGGGGGCAATCAGCCCCAGCATTTT
TRBJ1-3	-	TRBV2	few	17	CASGSLAGALTGNTIYF	TGTGCCAGCGGTTCCTTAGCAGGGGCATTAACTGGAAACACCATATATTTT
TRBJ2-2	-	TRBV5-6	-	15	CASSLVGGNTGELFF	TGTGCCAGCAGCTTGGTAGGGGGGAACACCGGGGAGCTGTTTTTT
TRBJ2-3	TRBD2	TRBV2	-	17	CASSEVLALAGGDTQYF	TGTGCCAGCAGTGAAGTTTTGGCACTAGCGGGGGGGGATACGCAGTATTTT
TRBJ2-5	TRBD2	TRBV7-7	-	16	CASSRTSGRGAETQYF	TGTGCCAGCAGCAGGACTAGCGGGAGGGGCGCAGAGACCCAGTACTTC
TRBJ1-1	TRBD1	TRBV4-1	-	15	CASKVTGGSNTEAFF	TGCGCCAGCAAGGTTACAGGGGGATCGAACACTGAAGCTTTCTTT
TRBJ2-1	TRBD2	TRBV29-1	-	15	CSVEGAGGGYNEQFF	TGCAGCGTTGAGGGGGCCGGGGGGGGGTACAATGAGCAGTTCTTC
TRBJ2-7	TRBD1	TRBV30	-	14	CAWSADRGVYEQYF	TGTGCCTGGAGCGCGGACAGGGGGGTCTACGAGCAGTACTTC
TRBJ2-6	-	TRBV5-1	-	15	CASSLLVSGANVLTF	TGCGCCAGCAGCTTGTTAGTTTCTGGGGCCAACGTCCTGACTTTC
TRBJ2-7	-	TRBV19	-	14	CASSIAGAPYEQYF	TGTGCCAGTAGTATCGCGGGGGCCCCCTACGAGCAGTACTTC
TRBJ2-7	TRBD2	TRBV5-8	once	15	CASRPGLAGVYEQYF	TGTGCCAGCAGACCTGGACTAGCGGGAGTGTACGAGCAGTACTTC
TRBJ2-3	TRBD1	TRBV2	once	15	CASGRGRGSTDTQYF	TGTGCCAGTGGTAGGGGGCGCGGGAGCACAGATACGCAGTATTTT
TRBJ1-5	TRBD1	TRBV2	-	15	CASSRQGAVSQPQHF	TGTGCCAGCAGTAGACAGGGGGCTGTAAGTCAGCCCCAGCATTTT
TRBJ1-6	TRBD1	TRBV7-6	-	15	CASSLDGQGVSPLHF	TGTGCCAGCAGCTTAGACGGACAGGGGGTTTCACCCCTCCACTTT
TRBJ2-5	-	TRBV11-1	-	13	CASADSLQGTQYF	TGTGCCAGCGCTGACTCTCTCCAAGGGACCCAGTACTTC
TRBJ2-5	-	TRBV5-1	few	16	CASSSGDGGDQETQYF	TGCGCCAGCAGCTCCGGGGACGGGGGTGACCAAGAGACCCAGTACTTC
TRBJ2-3	TRBD2	TRBV9	-	15	CASSVASGGRDTQYF	TGTGCCAGCAGCGTAGCTAGCGGGGGGAGAGATACGCAGTATTTT
TRBJ2-7	TRBD2	TRBV15	-	16	CATSRGGGGPSYEQYF	TGTGCCACCAGCAGAGGGGGGGGAGGGCCCTCCTACGAGCAGTACTTC
TRBJ1-5	-	TRBV2	-	14	CASSEGQGTQPQHF	TGTGCCAGCAGTGAGGGGCAGGGGACCCAGCCCCAGCATTTT
TRBJ1-1	-	TRBV11-3	-	13	CASSGDSNTEAFF	TGTGCCAGCAGCGGGGACTCTAACACTGAAGCTTTCTTT
TRBJ1-2	TRBD1	TRBV27	-	14	CASSVQQGARGYTF	TGTGCCAGCAGTGTACAACAGGGGGCTCGTGGCTACACCTTC
TRBJ2-7	TRBD2	TRBV7-2	-	16	CASSLVGLAEAYEQYF	TGTGCCAGCAGCTTAGTAGGACTAGCGGAGGCCTACGAGCAGTACTTC
TRBJ1-4	-	TRBV30	once	13	CAWMGRINEKLFF	TGTGCCTGGATGGGCAGGATTAATGAAAAACTGTTTTTT